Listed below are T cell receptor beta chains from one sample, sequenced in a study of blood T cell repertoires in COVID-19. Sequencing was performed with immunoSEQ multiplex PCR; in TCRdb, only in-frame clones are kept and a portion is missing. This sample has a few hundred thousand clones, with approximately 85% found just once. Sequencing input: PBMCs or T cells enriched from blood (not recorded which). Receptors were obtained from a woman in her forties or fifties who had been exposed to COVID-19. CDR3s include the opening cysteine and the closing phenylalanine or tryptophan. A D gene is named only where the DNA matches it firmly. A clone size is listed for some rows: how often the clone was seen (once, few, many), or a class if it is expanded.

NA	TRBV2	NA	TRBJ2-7	CASSDQVEQYF	TGTGCCAGCAGTGACCAGGTCGAGCAGTACTTC
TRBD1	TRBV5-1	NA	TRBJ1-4	CASSLEGQLNEKLFF	TGCGCCAGCAGCTTGGAGGGACAGCTTAATGAAAAACTGTTTTTT
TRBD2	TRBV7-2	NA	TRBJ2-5	CASSSQGLAGEETQYF	TGTGCCAGCAGCTCCCAGGGACTAGCGGGGGAAGAGACCCAGTACTTC
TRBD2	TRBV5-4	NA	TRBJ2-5	CASSPRGGAGETQYF	TGTGCCAGCAGCCCACGCGGGGGGGCAGGCGAGACCCAGTACTTC
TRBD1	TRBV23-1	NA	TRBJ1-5	CASSNRGDQPQHF	TGCGCCAGCAGTAACAGGGGGGATCAGCCCCAGCATTTT
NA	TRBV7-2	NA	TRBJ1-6	CASNPQGDNSPLHF	TGTGCCAGCAACCCACAGGGAGATAATTCACCCCTCCACTTT
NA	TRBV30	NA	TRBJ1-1	CAWSRGQLNTEAFF	TGTGCCTGGAGTAGGGGCCAGTTGAACACTGAAGCTTTCTTT
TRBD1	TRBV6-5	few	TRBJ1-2	CASSFQGARGYTF	TGTGCCAGCAGTTTTCAGGGGGCGCGAGGCTACACCTTC
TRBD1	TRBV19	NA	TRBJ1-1	CASKRGQMNTEAFF	TGTGCCAGCAAAAGGGGACAGATGAACACTGAAGCTTTCTTT
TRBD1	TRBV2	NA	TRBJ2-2	CASSEKGAIGELFF	TGTGCCAGCAGTGAAAAGGGGGCGATCGGGGAGCTGTTTTTT
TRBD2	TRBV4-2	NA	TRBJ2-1	CASSQAPAGSSYNEQFF	TGTGCCAGCAGCCAAGCTCCAGCGGGGAGCTCCTACAATGAGCAGTTCTTC
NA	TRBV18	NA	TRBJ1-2	CASSPPTFQGDGYTF	TGTGCCAGCTCACCACCTACCTTTCAAGGAGATGGCTACACCTTC
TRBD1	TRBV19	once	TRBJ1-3	CASSMGQSGNTIYF	TGTGCCAGTAGTATGGGACAGTCTGGAAACACCATATATTTT
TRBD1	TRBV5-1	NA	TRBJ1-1	CASSLMDRGGEAFF	TGCGCCAGCAGCTTGATGGACAGGGGAGGTGAAGCTTTCTTT
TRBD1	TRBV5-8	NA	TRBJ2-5	CASSLLRDRGEETQYF	TGTGCCAGCAGCTTGTTGCGGGACAGGGGGGAAGAGACCCAGTACTTC
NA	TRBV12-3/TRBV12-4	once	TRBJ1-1	CASSPTARGYHFF	TGTGCCAGCAGTCCGACAGCACGAGGTTATCATTTCTTT
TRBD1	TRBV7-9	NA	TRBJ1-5	CASSWDSPNQPQHF	TGTGCCAGCAGCTGGGACAGCCCTAATCAGCCCCAGCATTTT
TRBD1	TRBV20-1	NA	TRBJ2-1	CSASPQTGTNEQFF	TGCAGTGCTAGTCCCCAGACAGGGACGAATGAGCAGTTCTTC
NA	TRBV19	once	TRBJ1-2	CASSIGESGYTF	TGTGCCAGTAGTATTGGGGAGAGCGGCTACACCTTC
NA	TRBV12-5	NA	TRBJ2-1	CASQGLLPPNEQFF	TGTGCTAGTCAGGGACTTCTACCCCCCAATGAGCAGTTCTTC
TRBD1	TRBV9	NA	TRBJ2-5	CASSVVDRGPQETQYF	TGTGCCAGCAGCGTCGTGGACAGGGGGCCCCAAGAGACCCAGTACTTC
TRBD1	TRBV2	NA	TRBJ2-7	CASRGTGTGYEQYF	TGTGCCAGCAGGGGAACCGGGACAGGGTACGAGCAGTACTTC
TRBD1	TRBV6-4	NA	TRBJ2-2	CASRMDRIGAGELFF	TGTGCCAGCAGAATGGACAGGATAGGCGCCGGGGAGCTGTTTTTT
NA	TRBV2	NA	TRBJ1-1	CASSLEMNTEAFF	TGTGCCAGCAGTCTCGAGATGAACACTGAAGCTTTCTTT
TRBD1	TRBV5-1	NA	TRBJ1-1	CASSLTHRDRTFF	TGCGCCAGCAGCCTGACCCACCGGGACAGGACTTTCTTT
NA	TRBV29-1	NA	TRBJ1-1	CSVDPVMGVNTEAFF	TGCAGCGTTGACCCCGTTATGGGCGTGAACACTGAAGCTTTCTTT
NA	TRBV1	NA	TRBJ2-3	CTSRLVTWRGGTDTQYF	TGCACCAGCAGGCTCGTTACGTGGCGGGGGGGCACAGATACGCAGTATTTT
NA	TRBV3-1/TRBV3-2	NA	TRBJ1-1	CASSQAGRTEAFF	TGTGCCAGCAGCCAAGCGGGAAGGACTGAAGCTTTCTTT
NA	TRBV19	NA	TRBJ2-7	CASSIRVSYEQYF	TGTGCCAGTAGTATCCGGGTTTCCTACGAGCAGTACTTC
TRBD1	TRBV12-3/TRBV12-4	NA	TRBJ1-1	CASSSPGGVGAFF	TGTGCCAGCAGTTCACCAGGGGGCGTGGGGGCTTTCTTT
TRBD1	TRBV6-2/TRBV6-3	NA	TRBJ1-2	CASSYETGEFNYGYTF	TGTGCCAGCAGTTATGAGACAGGGGAGTTTAACTATGGCTACACCTTC
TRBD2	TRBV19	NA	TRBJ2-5	CASSIGSGGRQETQYF	TGTGCCAGTAGTATCGGAAGCGGGGGGCGTCAGGAGACCCAGTACTTC
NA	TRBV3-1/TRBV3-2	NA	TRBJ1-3	CASSQDVSLLSGNTIYF	TGTGCCAGCAGCCAAGACGTTTCACTTCTCTCTGGAAACACCATATATTTT
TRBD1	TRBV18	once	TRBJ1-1	CASQTETGANTEAFF	TGTGCCAGCCAGACCGAGACAGGGGCGAACACTGAAGCTTTCTTT
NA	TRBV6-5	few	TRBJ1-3	CASSLGNTIYF	TGTGCCAGCAGTCTTGGAAACACCATATATTTT
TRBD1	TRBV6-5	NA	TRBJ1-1	CASSYSGGSEAFF	TGTGCCAGCAGTTATTCAGGGGGGAGTGAAGCTTTCTTT
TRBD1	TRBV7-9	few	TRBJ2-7	CASGDRTYEQYF	TGTGCCAGCGGGGACAGGACCTACGAGCAGTACTTC
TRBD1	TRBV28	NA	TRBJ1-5	CASSRTGTGPWPQHF	TGTGCCAGCAGTCGTACCGGGACAGGGCCTTGGCCCCAGCATTTT
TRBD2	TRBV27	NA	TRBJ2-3	CASLASGLGTDTQYF	TGTGCCAGCCTCGCGAGCGGACTAGGCACAGATACGCAGTATTTT
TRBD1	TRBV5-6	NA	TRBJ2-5	CASSKKPGQGVETQYF	TGTGCCAGCAGCAAAAAACCGGGACAGGGGGTAGAGACCCAGTACTTC
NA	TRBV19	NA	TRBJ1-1	CASSISGGLNTEAFF	TGTGCCAGTAGTATATCGGGGGGACTGAACACTGAAGCTTTCTTT
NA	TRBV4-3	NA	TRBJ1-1	CASSQRTGGATFF	TGCGCCAGCAGCCAACGCACGGGAGGGGCCACTTTCTTT
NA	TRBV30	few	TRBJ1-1	CAWSAGTPNTEAFF	TGTGCCTGGAGTGCCGGGACACCAAACACTGAAGCTTTCTTT
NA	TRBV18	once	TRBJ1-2	CASSGAADYGYTF	TGTGCCAGCTCAGGGGCTGCCGACTATGGCTACACCTTC